Listed below are T cell receptor beta chains from one sample, sequenced in a study of T cell changes during pregnancy in multiple sclerosis. The protocol was immunoSEQ multiplex PCR, while the TCRdb copy is restricted to in-frame clones and leaves out a portion. The sample gives over 55,000 clones, 93% of which show up once; under 2% is in the top ten. The sequencing here drew on peripheral blood, taken after pregnancy. The receptors were sampled from a female donor with multiple sclerosis, enrolled in a pregnancy study. CDR3s include the opening cysteine and the closing phenylalanine or tryptophan. D genes are given only for firm matches. Size values are once, few and many counts, or a class for expanded clones, and some rows have none.

V	J	size	D	DNA	CDR3
TRBV6-5	TRBJ2-1	-	-	TGTGCCAGCAGTTATGGGCTCAATAACAATGAGCAGTTCTTC	CASSYGLNNNEQFF
TRBV5-4	TRBJ2-7	-	TRBD1	TGTGCCAGCAGCACCGGACAGGGTTCGTACGAGCAGTACTTC	CASSTGQGSYEQYF
TRBV5-1	TRBJ2-2	-	-	TGCGCCAGCAGCTTGGGGAGCAGCGGGCAGAACACCGGGGAGCTGTTTTTT	CASSLGSSGQNTGELFF
TRBV29-1	TRBJ1-1	-	-	TGCAGCGTTGGGGTAGGGGACACTGAAGCTTTCTTT	CSVGVGDTEAFF
TRBV6-5	TRBJ2-7	-	TRBD2	TGTGCCAGCAGATATGACGGGACTAGATACGAGCAGTACTTC	CASRYDGTRYEQYF
TRBV13	TRBJ2-1	-	TRBD2	TGTGCCAGCAGCACTAGCGGGAAGTCCTACAATGAGCAGTTCTTC	CASSTSGKSYNEQFF
TRBV4-1	TRBJ1-5	-	-	TGCGCCAGCAGCCAAGAACAACAGGGTTATCAGCCCCAGCATTTT	CASSQEQQGYQPQHF
TRBV9	TRBJ2-1	-	TRBD2	TGTGCCAGCAGCGTAGGGCTAGCGGGAAGATGGGAGAAGCCCTACAATGAGCAGTTCTTC	CASSVGLAGRWEKPYNEQFF
TRBV4-3	TRBJ2-3	-	TRBD1	TGCGCCAGCAGCCACGGCGAGGACAGGGCCACAGATACGCAGTATTTT	CASSHGEDRATDTQYF
TRBV9	TRBJ1-6	-	TRBD1	TGTGCCAGCAGCGGGGGACAGTATTCACCCCTCCACTTT	CASSGGQYSPLHF
TRBV19	TRBJ2-7	once	-	TGTGCCAGTAGTATTGGAGGGGGGGACGAGCAGTACTTC	CASSIGGGDEQYF
TRBV14	TRBJ2-2	-	-	TGTGCCAGCAGCCAAGCAGAGGGAAGGACCGGGGAGCTGTTTTTT	CASSQAEGRTGELFF
TRBV13	TRBJ2-3	-	-	TGTGCCAGCAGCTCTTTCACAGATACGCAGTATTTT	CASSSFTDTQYF
TRBV7-2	TRBJ2-1	-	TRBD1	TGTGCCAGCAGACCGGGACAGGGGGCATATAATGAGCAGTTCTTC	CASRPGQGAYNEQFF
TRBV27	TRBJ2-1	-	TRBD2	TGTGCCAGCAGTTTTGTAGGGAGGGATGAGCAGTTCTTC	CASSFVGRDEQFF
TRBV7-6	TRBJ2-1	-	TRBD2	TGTGCCAGCAGCCCCGGGACTAGCGGGACCAATGAGCAGTTCTTC	CASSPGTSGTNEQFF
TRBV10-3	TRBJ2-1	-	TRBD2	TGTGCCATCAGTGATCCTAGCGGGAGAGGGAATGAGCAGTTCTTC	CAISDPSGRGNEQFF
TRBV7-3	TRBJ2-7	-	TRBD2	TGTGCCAGCAGCTTAAACGCTAGCGGGAGGACCTCCTACGAGCAGTACTTC	CASSLNASGRTSYEQYF
TRBV2	TRBJ1-5	-	-	TGTGCCAGCAGTGAACAGTATAGCAATCAGCCCCAGCATTTT	CASSEQYSNQPQHF
TRBV4-2	TRBJ2-2	-	TRBD2	TGTGCCAGCAGCCAAGTAATCGGACTAGCGGCGAACACCGGGGAGCTGTTTTTT	CASSQVIGLAANTGELFF
TRBV7-9	TRBJ2-1	-	TRBD1	TGTGCCAGCAGCTTAGCGTCCGGGGACAGACTGCAGTTCTTC	CASSLASGDRLQFF
TRBV18	TRBJ2-1	-	TRBD2	TGTGCCAGCTCACCACTTCTAGCGGGAGGACTATACAATGAGCAGTTCTTC	CASSPLLAGGLYNEQFF
TRBV19	TRBJ1-2	few	TRBD1	TGTGCCAGTAGTATCTCGACAGGGGTCAACTATGGCTACACCTTC	CASSISTGVNYGYTF
TRBV20-1	TRBJ1-1	-	-	TGCAGTGCTAGAGACGGACAGCGCGACCTTTTT	CSARDGQRDLF
TRBV7-9	TRBJ1-1	-	TRBD1	TGTGCCAGCGGACAGGGGAACACTGAAGCTTTCTTT	CASGQGNTEAFF
TRBV5-1	TRBJ2-7	-	-	TGCGCCAGCAGCACCTTAGACAACCCATCATCCTACGAGCAGTACTTC	CASSTLDNPSSYEQYF
TRBV6-5	TRBJ1-5	-	-	TGTGCCAGCAGTTACAGCGGCAATAGCAATCAGCCCCAGCATTTT	CASSYSGNSNQPQHF
TRBV5-1	TRBJ2-5	-	-	TGCGCCAGCAGCTTGGGGTACGGGTACCAAGAGACCCAGTACTTC	CASSLGYGYQETQYF
TRBV18	TRBJ1-4	-	TRBD1	TGTGCCAGCTCCCTCACCGGGACAGCAACTAATGAAAAACTGTTTTTT	CASSLTGTATNEKLFF
TRBV27	TRBJ2-3	once	-	TGTGCCAGCCAACAGGGAGATACGCAGTATTTT	CASQQGDTQYF
TRBV27	TRBJ2-1	-	TRBD1	TGTGCCAGCAGTACAGGGGGTAAGCAGTTCTTC	CASSTGGKQFF
TRBV10-3	TRBJ1-2	few	TRBD1	TGTGCCATCAGAAAGGGACAGGGGGACTATGGCTACACCTTC	CAIRKGQGDYGYTF
TRBV4-1	TRBJ2-7	-	TRBD1	TGCGCCAGCAGCCGAACGGCCGGGGACAGCCGCTCCTACGAGCAGTACTTC	CASSRTAGDSRSYEQYF
TRBV11-2	TRBJ1-5	-	-	TGTGCCAGCAGCTTGGAAGCGAGCAATCAGCCCCAGCATTTT	CASSLEASNQPQHF
TRBV5-1	TRBJ1-1	once	-	TGCGCCAGCAGCTTGACAGTTACGAACACTGAAGCTTTCTTT	CASSLTVTNTEAFF
TRBV7-3	TRBJ2-3	-	TRBD2	TGTGCCAGCAGCGCCGGACTAGCGGGAGGGGCAGATACGCAGTATTTT	CASSAGLAGGADTQYF
TRBV6-5	TRBJ2-7	-	TRBD1	TGTGCCAGCAGTTACAGGGGGACAGGGACCTACGAGCAGTACTTC	CASSYRGTGTYEQYF
TRBV20-1	TRBJ1-1	few	-	TGCAGTGCTAGGGGGGCCACTGAAGCTTTCTTT	CSARGATEAFF
TRBV10-1	TRBJ2-5	-	-	TGCGCCAGCAAGTCCCAGGGCAACTCAGAGACCCAGTACTTC	CASKSQGNSETQYF
TRBV2	TRBJ2-2	-	TRBD2	TGTGCCAGCAGCCAGAGGGGACTAGCAGCCGGGGAGCTGTTTTTT	CASSQRGLAAGELFF
TRBV15	TRBJ2-7	-	-	TGTGCCACCTCGTTGGCTTCCTACGAGCAGTACTTC	CATSLASYEQYF
TRBV6-4	TRBJ2-2	-	TRBD1	TGTGCCAGCAGGACAGGGGACACCGGGGAGCTGTTTTTT	CASRTGDTGELFF
TRBV15	TRBJ2-5	-	TRBD1	TGTGCCACCAGCAGAGGCGGACAGGGGGTTACCCAGTACTTC	CATSRGGQGVTQYF
TRBV11-1	TRBJ2-3	-	-	TGTGCCAGCAACGGGGTACGCGATACGCAGTATTTT	CASNGVRDTQYF
TRBV21-1	TRBJ1-2	-	-	TGTGCCAGCGACCCTGGGGGGATTTTGAGCTATGGCTACACCTTC	CASDPGGILSYGYTF
TRBV5-4	TRBJ1-2	-	TRBD1	TGTGCCAGCAGCTTAAACCAGGGGGCGGGGGGCTACACCTTC	CASSLNQGAGGYTF
TRBV7-9	TRBJ2-1	-	TRBD2	TGTGCCAGCAGCCGCTGGACTAGCGGCCGACAAGGGGGTAATGAGCAGTTCTTC	CASSRWTSGRQGGNEQFF
TRBV6-6	TRBJ2-1	-	TRBD2	TGTGCCAGCAGTTACACCAGGGCCGGGAGGAATGAGCAGTTCTTC	CASSYTRAGRNEQFF
TRBV6-5	TRBJ2-2	-	TRBD2	TGTGCCAGCAGTTACTCGGGGACTAGCGTCACCGGGGAGCTGTTTTTT	CASSYSGTSVTGELFF
TRBV11-3	TRBJ2-3	-	-	TGTGCCAGCAGCTTAGGTGATAGAACAGATACGCAGTATTTT	CASSLGDRTDTQYF
TRBV6-1	TRBJ2-2	-	-	TGTGCCAGCAGTGAATCATACACCGGGGAGCTGTTTTTT	CASSESYTGELFF
TRBV27	TRBJ2-1	-	TRBD2	TGTGCCAGCAGCCCGACTAGCGGGAGATTAGAGTTCTTC	CASSPTSGRLEFF
TRBV6-5	TRBJ1-2	once	-	TGTGCCAGCAGTTACTCGAGTCACTCGAACTATGGCTACACCTTC	CASSYSSHSNYGYTF
TRBV5-1	TRBJ2-1	-	TRBD2	TGCGCCAGCAGCTCCTTGACTAGCCCCAATGAGCAGTTCTTC	CASSSLTSPNEQFF
TRBV6-6	TRBJ1-1	once	-	TGTGCCAGCAGTAAGACGGGACTGTTTCCCACTGAAGCTTTCTTT	CASSKTGLFPTEAFF
TRBV7-2	TRBJ2-7	-	-	TGTGCCAGCAGCTTAGGACAGGCCACCTACGAGCAGTACTTC	CASSLGQATYEQYF
TRBV28	TRBJ2-5	-	TRBD2	TGTGCCAGCAGCAGACTAGCGGGAGGTGAGACCCAGTACTTC	CASSRLAGGETQYF